This T cell receptor beta chain is from a study of beta chain features in type 1 diabetes. Across the study: Sorted cells examined across all samples numbered 95 million to 120 million. Whole-study findings and limits: Researchers reported that naive, central memory and Treg TCRB repertoires appeared more similar in patients than in healthy donors. Across all four CD4+ subsets, people with type 1 diabetes showed modestly shorter TCRB CDR3s.

Unmatched junction bases numbered 15, after V lost 7 bases and J lost 5 bases. In germline, CDR1 is SGHTA, CDR2 FQGNSA. The CDR3 spans 16 residues. Based on CD45RO/CCR7/CD25/CD127/CD95/CD27, CD4+ regulatory, stem cell-like memory, naive and central memory cells were sorted. As every portion of the isolated RNA was reverse transcribed, the sequencing read expressed TCRB transcripts. Method: immunoSEQ multiplex PCR; TCRdb's copy keeps in-frame clones and lacks some. The data show about 41,000 clones, 65% to 70% seen once. Note on this clone: The antigen is unknown.

The receptor was isolated from a man younger than 45 with type 1 diabetes. Some clones in this sample may be carry-over from other donors' samples. Input material: Tregs from blood. This rearrangement joins TRBV7-2 to TRBJ2-5; 8 positions match TRBD2. The CDR3 DNA follows: TGTGCCAGCAACTCCTCGGGGGGGCTATTAATGGAGACCCAGTACTTC. Protein product: CASNSSGGLLMETQYF.